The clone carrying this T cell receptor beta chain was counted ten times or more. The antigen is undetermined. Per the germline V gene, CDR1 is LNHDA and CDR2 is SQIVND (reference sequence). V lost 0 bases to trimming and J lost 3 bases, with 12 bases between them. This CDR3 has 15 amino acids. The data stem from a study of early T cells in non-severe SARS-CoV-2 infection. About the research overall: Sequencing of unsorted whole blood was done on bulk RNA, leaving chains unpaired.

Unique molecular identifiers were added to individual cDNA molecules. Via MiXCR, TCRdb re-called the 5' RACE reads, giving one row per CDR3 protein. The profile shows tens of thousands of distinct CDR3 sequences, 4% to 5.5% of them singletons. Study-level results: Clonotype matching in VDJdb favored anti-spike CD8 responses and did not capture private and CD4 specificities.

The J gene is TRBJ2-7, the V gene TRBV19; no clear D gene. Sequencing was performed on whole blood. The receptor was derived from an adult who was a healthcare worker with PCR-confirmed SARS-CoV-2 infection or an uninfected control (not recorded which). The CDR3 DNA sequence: TGTGCCAGTAGTATAGACTCGAGGTCCGGCTACGAGCAGTACTTC. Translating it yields CASSIDSRSGYEQYF.